The 26 T cell receptor beta chains presented below share a single source sample, sequenced in a study of blood T cell repertoires in COVID-19 (dated by TCRdb to 2018 to 2021). Library generation was performed with the immunoSEQ multiplex PCR assay. TCRdb took over this immuneACCESS table, retaining in-frame rearrangements with V and J assigned. Such tables are incomplete; in checked studies, under half of the missing clones stem from an unresolved V gene, and the remainder is unexplained. The sample includes 250,000 to 300,000 clones, with over 80% observed a single time. Less than 1.6% of the sample lies in the top ten. Specimen: peripheral blood. The receptors derive from a woman aged 40 to 55 who had recovered from COVID-19.

This clone was observed once. V is TRBV6-5 and J is TRBJ1-1, with a weak D call TRBD1 (5 bases). The germline gives CDR1 MNHEY, CDR2 SVGAGI. V gave up 6 bases and J gave up 1 base, with 12 bases separating them. The length of the CDR3 is 14 residues. The CDR3 DNA follows: TGTGCCAGCAGCCCGGCGGGGGGGAACACTGAAGCTTTCTTT. Translated, it gives CASSPAGGNTEAFF.

Only one count was recorded for this clone. The V call is TRBV18, the J call TRBJ2-1; 8 nucleotides line up with TRBD1. The CDR3 length is 14 residues. The germline V gene has CDR1 KGHSH and CDR2 LQKENI. The J segment lost 6 bases and the V segment lost 2 bases, leaving 3 bases of the junction unmatched. DNA for the CDR3: TGTGCCAGCTCACCATTAACAGGGGGCAATGAGCAGTTCTTC. It is translated as CASSPLTGGNEQFF.

The rearrangement uses TRBV19 and TRBJ1-5, with TRBD1 matching over 7 bases. The CDR3 extends over 16 amino acids. CDR1 is LNHDA and CDR2 is SQIVND in the germline V gene (reference sequence). Germline trimming cut 0 bases from V and 7 bases from J; bases unmatched to any gene: 9. The CDR3 is CASSIDLDRAKQPQHF. DNA of the CDR3: TGTGCCAGTAGTATAGATCTCGACAGGGCGAAGCAGCCCCAGCATTTT.

The chain has TRBV7-9 and TRBJ2-7, with TRBD2 matching 14 bases. The CDR3 is 16 amino acids. Germline CDR1 and CDR2: SEHNR and FQNEAQ (reference sequence). The V gene end was trimmed by 5 bases and the J gene end by 7 bases; junction bases not matched to a gene: 10. Written as DNA, the CDR3 is TGTGCCAGCAGCCCCTGGACTAGCGGGGGGCTGAGTGAGCAGTACTTC. It translates to CASSPWTSGGLSEQYF. The full variable domain, completed using reference TRBV7-9 and TRBJ2-7, is DTGVSQNPRHKITKRGQNVTFRCDPISEHNRLYWYRQTLGQGPEFLTYFQNEAQLEKSRLLSDRFSAERPKGSFSTLEIQRTEQGDSAMYLCASSPWTSGGLSEQYFGPGTRLTVT.

The chain has TRBV5-1 and TRBJ2-7; D is possibly TRBD2 (6 bases). This CDR3 comprises 15 residues. Trimming took 4 bases from V and 1 from J, leaving 15 bases between them. Germline CDR1 reads SGHRS; CDR2 reads YFSETQ. The CDR3 nucleotides are TGCGCCAGCAGCGAGCAGGGCGGACTATCCTACGAGCAGTACTTC. Protein: CASSEQGGLSYEQYF.

The chain couples TRBV30 to TRBJ2-2; D call uncertain. V lost 2 bases to trimming and J lost 3 bases, with 13 bases between them. The CDR3 covers 15 residues. Germline V gives CDR1 GTSNPN, CDR2 SVGIG (reference sequence). The CDR3 loop is CAWSPKYSYTGELFF. The CDR3, as DNA: TGTGCCTGGAGTCCAAAATACAGTTACACCGGGGAGCTGTTTTTT.

This chain uses TRBV7-2 with TRBJ1-6, with a possible D match to TRBD1 (6 bases). The CDR3 runs 16 residues. Trimming removed 4 bases from V and 9 bases from J, with 19 bases in between. Germline V CDR1 and CDR2: SGHTA, FQGNSA. CDR3 sequence (DNA): TGTGCCAGCAGCTCCATGGTAGGGGGATCTGGTTCACCCCTCCACTTT. It codes for CASSSMVGGSGSPLHF. The full variable domain, in which reference TRBV7-2 and TRBJ1-6 provide the parts outside the CDR3, is GAGVSQSPSNKVTEKGKDVELRCDPISGHTALYWYRQSLGQGLEFLIYFQGNSAPDKSGLPSDRFSAERTGGSVSTLTIQRTQQEDSAVYLCASSSMVGGSGSPLHFGNGTRLTVT.

V usage is TRBV5-5 and J usage is TRBJ2-3, with D hard to call. Germline CDR1 reads SGHKS; CDR2 reads YYEKEE (reference sequence). The CDR3 runs to 14 residues. Trimming removed 4 bases at V and 0 bases at J, with 9 bases between. The CDR3 sequence is CASSRSGSTDTQYF. The CDR3 DNA reads as TGTGCCAGCAGCCGTTCCGGGAGCACAGATACGCAGTATTTT.

The chain recombines TRBV5-8 with TRBJ2-3, with D tentatively TRBD1 (6 bases). V was pared by 5 bases and J by 3 bases, with 16 bases between. This CDR3 region has 15 residues. The germline CDR1 and CDR2 sequences are SGHTS and YDEGEE. The CDR3 region is CASSPQGGKTDTQYF. Here the CDR3 DNA reads TGTGCCAGCAGTCCCCAAGGGGGTAAGACAGATACGCAGTATTTT.

The chain joins TRBV4-1 to TRBJ1-4; D may be TRBD1 (5 bases). V shed 8 bases and J shed 0 bases, with 10 bases lying between them. The CDR3 covers 14 residues. Germline loops: CDR1 MGHRA, CDR2 YSYEKL. CDR3 nucleotides: TGCGCCAGCGGGCGGGGGGCAACTAATGAAAAACTGTTTTTT. Its translation is CASGRGATNEKLFF.

This clone appeared a single time. V is TRBV5-1 and J is TRBJ2-3; possibly TRBD1 for D (5 bases). CDR1 is SGHRS, CDR2 YFSETQ, per germline. This CDR3 contains 16 residues. Trimming removed 4 bases from V and 1 base from J, with 16 bases in between. CDR3 DNA sequence: TGCGCCAGCAGCAGGTCTGGGGCGCTTGGCACAGATACGCAGTATTTT. This encodes CASSRSGALGTDTQYF. Full variable domain (missing parts from reference TRBV5-1 and TRBJ2-3): KAGVTQTPRYLIKTRGQQVTLSCSPISGHRSVSWYQQTPGQGLQFLFEYFSETQRNKGNFPGRFSGRQFSNSRSEMNVSTLELGDSALYLCASSRSGALGTDTQYFGPGTRLTVL.

The chain links TRBV18 to TRBJ2-5; 10 positions match TRBD2. Germline-derived CDR1 and CDR2 are KGHSH and LQKENI. CDR3 size: 17 residues. J gave up 2 bases and V 1 base, and 7 bases lay outside the gene matches. Written as DNA, the CDR3 is TGTGCCAGCTCACCACGGCCAACGACTAGCGGGCAAGAGACCCAGTACTTC. Protein product: CASSPRPTTSGQETQYF.

V usage is TRBV9 and J usage is TRBJ2-5, with TRBD2 matching over 12 bases. Germline V CDR1 and CDR2: SGDLS, YYNGEE. This CDR3 contains 17 residues. The trim removed 3 bases at V and 0 bases at J, leaving 6 bases unmatched. CDR3: CASSADRTSGDQETQYF. The CDR3 bases are TGTGCCAGCAGCGCCGATCGGACTAGCGGGGACCAAGAGACCCAGTACTTC.

The chain employs TRBV5-1 and TRBJ2-5, with 12 bases lining up with TRBD2. Trimming at V came to 4 bases and at J to 5 bases, leaving 15 bases not matched to a gene. The CDR3 runs 18 residues. Per germline, CDR1 SGHRS and CDR2 YFSETQ. In DNA, the CDR3 is TGCGCCAGCAGCCAGACGCGGGCTAGCGGGGGGGCCGTGGAGACCCAGTACTTC. Its protein product is CASSQTRASGGAVETQYF.

The J gene is TRBJ1-6, the V gene TRBV6-5; possible D gene TRBD1, 6 bases. Germline CDR1 reads MNHEY; CDR2 reads SVGAGI. This CDR3 spans 14 amino acids. Trimming removed 6 bases from V and 9 bases from J, with 15 bases in between. This CDR3 reads CASRPTGQGSPLHF. The CDR3 DNA sequence: TGTGCCAGCAGACCTACAGGGCAGGGTTCACCCCTCCACTTT.

The V call is TRBV4-3, the J call TRBJ1-2; a possible D gene is TRBD1 (5 bases). The ends were cut back, 0 bases at V and 5 bases at J, with 13 bases in the middle. Germline CDR1 LGHNA, CDR2 YSLEER. The CDR3 extends over 15 amino acids. The CDR3 region has the DNA TGCGCCAGCAGCCAAGAAGTCCAGGGCCGGTATGGCTACACCTTC. Translated, it gives CASSQEVQGRYGYTF.

J is TRBJ2-1 and V is TRBV5-5, with D tentatively TRBD2 (6 bases). This CDR3 comprises 15 residues. CDR1 and CDR2 from the germline V gene are SGHKS and YYEKEE (reference sequence). The V end lost 4 bases, the J end lost 4 bases, and 15 bases lay between the germline ends. CDR3 sequence: CASSPLVGGYNEQFF. The DNA of the CDR3 is TGTGCCAGCAGCCCCTTAGTTGGGGGGTACAATGAGCAGTTCTTC.

The gene calls are TRBV20-1 and TRBJ1-2; 7 bases agree with TRBD1. Germline values: CDR1 DFQATT, CDR2 SNEGSKA (reference sequence). This CDR3 region has 17 residues. J gave up 7 bases and V 3 bases, and 20 bases lay outside the gene matches. CDR3 region: CSASRPEWNTGEIGYTF. CDR3 in DNA: TGCAGTGCTAGTCGGCCGGAATGGAATACAGGGGAGATTGGCTACACCTTC.

V usage is TRBV5-3 and J usage is TRBJ2-7; possibly TRBD2 for D (5 bases). TRBV5-3 is given ORF status, its function remaining uncertain. This CDR3 region has 16 residues. Trimming shortened V by 3 bases and J by 3 bases, and 19 bases separated the two germline ends. The CDR3 sequence: CARSSIPGRDFYEQYF. CDR3 nucleotide sequence: TGTGCCAGAAGCTCGATCCCCGGACGGGATTTCTACGAGCAGTACTTC.

The chain couples TRBV4-1 to TRBJ2-1; 10 nucleotides align to TRBD2. V was clipped by 0 bases and J by 5 bases; unmatched bases: 10. Germline V gene sequence: CDR1 MGHRA, CDR2 YSYEKL. The CDR3 sequence is 18 residues long. CDR3 bases: TGCGCCAGCAGCCAAGATCGTACTAGCGGGGTACGGGACAATGAGCAGTTCTTC. Translation: CASSQDRTSGVRDNEQFF.

This chain uses TRBV7-7 with TRBJ2-5; D is perhaps TRBD1 (6 bases). Germline CDR1 reads SSHAT; CDR2 reads FNYEAQ (reference sequence). V was trimmed by 3 bases and J by 4 bases, leaving 12 bases between them. This CDR3 region has 14 residues. The CDR3 bases are TGTGCCAGCAGCTTTCCCCAGGGGTCAGAGACCCAGTACTTC. Translation gives CASSFPQGSETQYF.

In its sample, this clone was seen once. This rearrangement joins TRBV3-1 (or the pseudogene TRBV3-2) to TRBJ2-1; D remains ambiguous. The CDR3 spans 14 residues. Germline V lookup: CDR1 LGHDT, CDR2 YNNKEL (reference sequence). Trimming cost V 2 bases and J 6 bases, with 11 bases left between them. CDR3 nucleotide sequence: TGTGCCAGCAGCCAAAATCCCCCGGGCAATGAGCAGTTCTTC. Protein product: CASSQNPPGNEQFF.

V is TRBV6-2 or TRBV6-3 and J is TRBJ1-6, with 7 bases aligning to TRBD1. In germline, CDR1 is MNHEY, CDR2 SVGEGT. The CDR3 totals 15 residues. With V trimmed by 2 bases and J by 6 bases, 4 bases remained unmatched. DNA of the CDR3: TGTGCCAGCAGTTACGCGCAGGGGGGTAATTCACCCCTCCACTTT. Translated: CASSYAQGGNSPLHF.

The chain uses TRBV21-1 and TRBJ2-5; the table's TRBD1 call for D was not verified on the DNA. TRBV21-1 counts as a pseudogene. This CDR3 is 14 amino acids long. CDR3: CAPGRAGWEETQYF. DNA for the CDR3: TGTGCCCCAGGTAGGGCAGGGTGGGAAGAGACCCAGTACTTC.

This sequence joins TRBV5-4 and TRBJ1-5, with D possibly being TRBD1 (6 bases). This CDR3 has 13 residues. Per germline, CDR1 SGHNT and CDR2 YYREEE (reference sequence). V was cut by 3 bases and J by 6 bases, with 10 bases left in between. CDR3 residues: CASSSGTTQPQHF. Here the CDR3 DNA reads TGTGCCAGCAGCTCCGGGACAACTCAGCCCCAGCATTTT.

Only one count was recorded for this clone. This chain links TRBV5-6 with TRBJ1-6; D uncertain. The CDR3 length is 17 residues. Germline V CDR1 and CDR2: SGHDT, YYEEEE. The ends were cut back, 0 bases at V and 4 bases at J, with 14 bases in the middle. The CDR3 is CASSLGASGRYNSPLHF. The CDR3 DNA sequence: TGTGCCAGCAGCTTGGGGGCCTCCGGGAGATATAATTCACCCCTCCACTTT.